This T cell receptor beta chain stems from a study of B cell selection in AIRE deficiency. Points from the study as a whole: AIRE-deficient Tconv and Treg repertoires matched healthy donors in TCRBV, CDR3 length, diversity. Of a few thousand shared Treg TCRbeta sequences, 30% to 35% were healthy-only, more than 7.5% patient-only.

To note about this clone: The antigen remains undetermined.

Sorted regulatory T cells were CD4-positive, CD25-high and CD127-low or negative. From germline, CDR1 is SQVTM and CDR2 ANQGSEA. CDR3 size: 13 residues. The ends were cut back, 6 bases at V and 6 bases at J, with 17 bases in the middle. Produced via immunoSEQ multiplex PCR; TCRdb's table is partial and in-frame only. The sample lists roughly 23,000 clones; 85% to 95% were seen once. The sequencing sample was made of CD4+CD25+ Tregs sorted from PBMCs. The V gene is TRBV29-1, the J gene TRBJ1-2; weak D call: TRBD1 (5 bases). The clonotype originates from a human donor in good health. The CDR3 loop is CSVGTQHVHGYTF. The CDR3 coding sequence is TGCAGCGTCGGGACTCAGCACGTCCATGGCTACACCTTC.